This TCR beta chain is from a study of shared clonotypes between healthy human individuals. Germline-derived CDR1 and CDR2 are SGHDT and YYEEEE. V lost 1 base and J lost 3; bases outside the gene matches: 8. This CDR3 comprises 16 residues. Naive CD8 cells lacked CD45RO, underwent positive selection for CCR7 and left out terminally differentiated effector memory CD45RA+ cells. Nashville, Tennessee was home to all donors, who were Caucasian adults. About this clone: Its matching antigen is unknown.

The table came from immunoSEQ multiplex PCR; TCRdb's copy has only in-frame clones and leaves some out. The sample consists of 550,000 to 650,000 clones, approximately 96% of them appearing once. Study conclusions and caveats: Clonotypes shared by all four sorted-subset donors had higher generation probabilities than non-shared clonotypes. When naive CD4 clonotypes were compared across a few donors, about 4.8% were shared. Researchers sampled blood only, noting tissue repertoires likely differ.

The rearrangement joins TRBV5-6 to TRBJ1-1, with TRBD1 matching over 8 bases. Sequenced input: naive CD8+ T cells sorted from blood. The receptor was derived from a woman in her twenties or thirties in good health. The CDR3 here is CASSLKLPGQDTEAFF. CDR3 coding DNA: TGTGCCAGCAGCTTGAAGCTGCCGGGACAGGACACTGAAGCTTTCTTT.